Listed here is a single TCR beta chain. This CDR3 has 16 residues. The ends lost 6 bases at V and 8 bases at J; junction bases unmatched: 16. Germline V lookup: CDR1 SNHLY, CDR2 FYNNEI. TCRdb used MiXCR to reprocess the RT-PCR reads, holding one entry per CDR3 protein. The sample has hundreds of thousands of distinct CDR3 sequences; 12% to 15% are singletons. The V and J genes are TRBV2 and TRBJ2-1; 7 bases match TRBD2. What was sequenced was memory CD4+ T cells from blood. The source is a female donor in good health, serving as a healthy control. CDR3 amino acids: CASRTPAGVRPDEQFF. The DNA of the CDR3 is TGTGCCAGCAGAACTCCCGCGGGAGTTCGGCCGGATGAGCAGTTCTTC.